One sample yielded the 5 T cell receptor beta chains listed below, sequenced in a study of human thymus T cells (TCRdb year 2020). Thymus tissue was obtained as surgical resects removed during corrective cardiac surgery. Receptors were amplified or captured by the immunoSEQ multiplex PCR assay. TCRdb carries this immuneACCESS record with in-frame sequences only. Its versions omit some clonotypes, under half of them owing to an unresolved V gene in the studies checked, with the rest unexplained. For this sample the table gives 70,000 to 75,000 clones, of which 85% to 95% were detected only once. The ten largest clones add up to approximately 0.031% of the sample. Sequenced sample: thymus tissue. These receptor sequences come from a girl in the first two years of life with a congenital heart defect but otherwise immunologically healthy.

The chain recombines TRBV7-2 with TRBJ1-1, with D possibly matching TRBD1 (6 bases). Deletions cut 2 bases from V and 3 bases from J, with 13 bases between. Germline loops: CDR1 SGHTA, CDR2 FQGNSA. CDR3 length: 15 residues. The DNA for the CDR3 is TGTGCCAGCAGCTTATGTCAGGGGCCGTACACTGAAGCTTTCTTT. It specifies CASSLCQGPYTEAFF.

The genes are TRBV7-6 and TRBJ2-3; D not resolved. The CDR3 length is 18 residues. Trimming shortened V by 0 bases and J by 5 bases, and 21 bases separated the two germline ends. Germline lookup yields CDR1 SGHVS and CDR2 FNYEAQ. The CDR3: CASSLASPLPRQQDTQYF. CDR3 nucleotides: TGTGCCAGCAGCTTAGCTAGCCCACTGCCTCGACAACAAGATACGCAGTATTTT.

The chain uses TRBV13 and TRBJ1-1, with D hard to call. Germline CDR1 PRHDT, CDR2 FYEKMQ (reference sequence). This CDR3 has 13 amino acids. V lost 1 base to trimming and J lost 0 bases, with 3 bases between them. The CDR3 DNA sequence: TGTGCCAGCAGCTTAGCAGTGAACACTGAAGCTTTCTTT. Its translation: CASSLAVNTEAFF.

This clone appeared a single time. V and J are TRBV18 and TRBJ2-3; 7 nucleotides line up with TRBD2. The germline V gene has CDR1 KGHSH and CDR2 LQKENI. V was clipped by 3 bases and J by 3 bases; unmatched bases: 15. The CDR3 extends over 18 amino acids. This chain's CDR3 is CASSPFVGRREKTDTQYF. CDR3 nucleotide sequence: TGTGCCAGCTCACCGTTTGTTGGTAGGCGGGAGAAGACAGATACGCAGTATTTT.

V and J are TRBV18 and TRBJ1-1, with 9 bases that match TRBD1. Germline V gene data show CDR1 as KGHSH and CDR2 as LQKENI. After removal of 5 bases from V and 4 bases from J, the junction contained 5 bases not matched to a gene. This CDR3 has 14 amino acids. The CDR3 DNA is TGTGCCAGCTCAGGAGACAGGGGGGGCACTGAAGCTTTCTTT. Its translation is CASSGDRGGTEAFF.